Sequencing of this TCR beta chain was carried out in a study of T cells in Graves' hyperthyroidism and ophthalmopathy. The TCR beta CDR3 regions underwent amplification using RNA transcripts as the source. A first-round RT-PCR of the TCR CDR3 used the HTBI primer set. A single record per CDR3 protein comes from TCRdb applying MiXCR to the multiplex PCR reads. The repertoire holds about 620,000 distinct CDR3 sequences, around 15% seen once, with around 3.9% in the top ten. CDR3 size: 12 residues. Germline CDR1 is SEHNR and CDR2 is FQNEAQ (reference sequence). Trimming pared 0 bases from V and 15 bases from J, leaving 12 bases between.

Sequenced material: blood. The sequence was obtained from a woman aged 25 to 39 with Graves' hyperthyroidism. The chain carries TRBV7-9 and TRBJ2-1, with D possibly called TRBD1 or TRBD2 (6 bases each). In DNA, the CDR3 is TGTGCCAGCAGCTTAGCGGGGGGCGCCCGGTTCTTC. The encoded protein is CASSLAGGARFF.